A selection of T cell receptor beta chains follows, all from one sample in a study of T-cell memory formation after mild COVID-19. TCRdb used MiXCR to reprocess the 5' RACE reads, holding one entry per CDR3 protein. This sample has about 160,000 distinct CDR3 sequences, with around a third found just once. Sequenced input: PBMCs or a T cell subset sorted from them (not recorded which). The receptors originated from an adult woman who had mild COVID-19 (a few samples of this study predate the infection). Cell type and time point are not known. CDR3s include the opening cysteine and the closing phenylalanine or tryptophan. D genes are given only for firm matches. Rows give clone size only sometimes, using once, few, many, or a class for an expanded clone.

TRBV12-3/TRBV12-4	NA	TRBJ2-3	few	CASSSLFTDTQYF	TGTGCCAGCTCCTCTTTGTTCACAGATACGCAGTATTTT
TRBV7-2	TRBD1	TRBJ2-7	NA	CASTGTGRYEQYF	TGTGCCAGCACCGGGACAGGGCGCTACGAGCAGTACTTC
TRBV10-2	TRBD2	TRBJ2-1	few	CASSEPGLASTLNEQFF	TGCGCCAGCAGTGAGCCGGGACTAGCGTCCACACTCAATGAGCAGTTCTTC
TRBV2	TRBD1	TRBJ1-6	few	CASSPRTGDSGSPLHF	TGTGCCAGCAGCCCCCGGACAGGAGATTCGGGTTCACCCCTCCACTTT
TRBV7-3	NA	TRBJ1-1	NA	CASSRELNTEAFF	TGTGCCAGCAGCCGTGAGTTGAACACTGAAGCTTTCTTT
TRBV2	NA	TRBJ2-1	NA	CASRAVFLRDDEQFF	TGTGCCAGCAGGGCGGTGTTCCTCCGGGATGATGAGCAGTTCTTC
TRBV6-5	NA	TRBJ2-7	NA	CASSREQGYEQYF	TGTGCCAGCAGTAGGGAACAGGGATACGAGCAGTACTTC
TRBV5-6	TRBD2	TRBJ2-5	few	CASSPTSEETQYF	TGTGCCAGCAGCCCCACTAGCGAAGAGACCCAGTACTTC
TRBV9	NA	TRBJ2-7	few	CASSQEGMGEQYF	TGTGCCAGCAGCCAAGAAGGGATGGGAGAGCAGTACTTC
TRBV3-1	NA	TRBJ2-3	NA	CASSQSTGTDTQYF	TGTGCCAGCAGCCAATCCACAGGCACAGATACGCAGTATTTT
TRBV5-5	NA	TRBJ2-1	few	CASSFRPGVSSYNEQFF	TGTGCCAGCAGCTTCCGGCCAGGGGTTAGCTCCTACAATGAGCAGTTCTTC
TRBV7-6	TRBD2	TRBJ2-5	NA	CASTRLSGGGLQETQYF	TGTGCCAGCACGCGTTTGAGCGGGGGGGGTCTCCAAGAGACCCAGTACTTC
TRBV30	NA	TRBJ2-3	NA	CAWSDTPSTDTQYF	TGTGCCTGGAGTGACACTCCTAGCACAGATACGCAGTATTTT
TRBV7-2	NA	TRBJ2-4	few	CASSLVAGEHIQYF	TGTGCCAGCAGCTTAGTGGCAGGGGAGCACATTCAGTACTTC
TRBV7-3	NA	TRBJ2-3	few	CASSSLVGSTDTQYF	TGTGCCAGCAGCTCTCTCGTCGGGAGTACAGATACGCAGTATTTT